Here is one T cell receptor beta chain with its context. No antigen is known for it. No clone much larger than this one lies a single base away; base qualities are absent. This sample is part of a study of T cells in localized non-small cell lung cancer (TCRdb year 2020). Context from the whole study: T cell repertoires of more than 200 early-stage NSCLC patients were analyzed, with tumors being compared against uninvolved tumor-adjacent lungs. The cohort was made up of around 250 treatment-naive NSCLC patients whose localized lung tumors had been resected. A mean age of approximately 66 years was recorded for the NSCLC patients, of whom 129 were male and more than 95 were female.

TCR beta CDR3 regions were sequenced from DNA using the immunoSEQ Assay. Per the original workflow: To compute T cell density, TCR beta template counts were normalized to usable DNA, which was estimated by amplifying housekeeping genes. Using the preseqR package, richness was estimated by extrapolating to 120,000 templates for tissue samples and 400,000 templates for PBMC samples. Clonality was defined as one minus Pielou's evenness. To identify tissue-enriched TCRs, differential abundance testing was run on productive amino-acid clonotypes with a minimum total count of 5 and an alpha of 0.1. The Jaccard Index and the Morisita Overlap Index were used to quantify repertoire overlap between compartments. TCR beta CDR3s were clustered by GLIPH together with public tetramer-defined viral CDR3s, and at least three viral sequences plus V-gene enrichment were required for viral motifs. TCRdb retrieved this table from immuneACCESS and kept in-frame rearrangements only. Not all clones are present; in checked studies, unresolved V genes account for under half, and no reason is known for the remainder. The DNA gave D and trimming, while V, J and clone size come from that table. This sample has fewer than 90,000 clones in its table, and over 70% of those were observed once. The top ten clones comprise under 25% of the sample.

What the work shows at the level of the full study, not this receptor alone: A median of 57 of the top 100 tumor clones were detected in paired uninvolved adjacent lung, and around 30 of these tumor clones were also found among the top 100 clones of the paired uninvolved adjacent lung. Multi-region tumor sequencing was not performed, so intratumor heterogeneity could not be excluded. Because of the exploratory design, TCR variables were selected using unadjusted p-values without false-discovery rate correction. Uninvolved tumor-adjacent lung showed the highest T cell clonality, higher than tumor, which suggests more focused antigenic responses in the adjacent lung. Higher blood T cell density associated with longer overall survival, while higher adjacent-lung clonality associated with shorter survival.

Trimming takes 4 bases from V and 7 bases from J, and the germline ends sit 11 bases apart. The CDR3 spans 14 residues, from the cysteine through the phenylalanine. The retained sequence is limited to the CDR3, 42 bases, with the frame set at the first base. In the germline V gene (reference sequence), CDR1 corresponds to MNHEY and CDR2 to SMNVEV. At diagnosis, tumor, uninvolved tumor-adjacent lung and peripheral blood were collected and then preserved as a mix of FFPE and fresh-frozen material. Blood samples were analyzed as peripheral blood mononuclear cells for TCR repertoire profiling. This chain is built from TRBV27 and TRBJ1-6; the D segment could be TRBD1, given 6 matching bases. Sequenced here: PBMCs, sampled before any cancer treatment. The origin of this receptor is a man aged 40 to 70 with stage II squamous cell lung carcinoma. The base sequence is TGTGCCAGCAGTTCCATCGACAGGAATTCACCCCTCCACTTT. It is translated as CASSSIDRNSPLHF.